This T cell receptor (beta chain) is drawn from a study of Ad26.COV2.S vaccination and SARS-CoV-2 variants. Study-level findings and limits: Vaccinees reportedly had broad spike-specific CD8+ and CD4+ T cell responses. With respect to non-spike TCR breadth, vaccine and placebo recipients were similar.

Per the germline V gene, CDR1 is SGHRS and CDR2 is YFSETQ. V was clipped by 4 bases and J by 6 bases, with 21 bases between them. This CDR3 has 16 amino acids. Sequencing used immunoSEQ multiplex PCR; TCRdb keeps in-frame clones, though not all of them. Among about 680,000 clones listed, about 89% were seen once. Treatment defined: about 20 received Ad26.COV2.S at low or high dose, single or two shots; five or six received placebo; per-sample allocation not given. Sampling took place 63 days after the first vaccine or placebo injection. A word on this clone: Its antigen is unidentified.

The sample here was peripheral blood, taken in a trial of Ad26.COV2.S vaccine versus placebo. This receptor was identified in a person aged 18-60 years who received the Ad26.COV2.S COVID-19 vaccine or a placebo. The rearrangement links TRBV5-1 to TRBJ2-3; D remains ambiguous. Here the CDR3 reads CASSQTVIRAIDTQYF. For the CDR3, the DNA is TGCGCCAGCAGCCAGACTGTCATCCGGGCCATCGATACGCAGTATTTT. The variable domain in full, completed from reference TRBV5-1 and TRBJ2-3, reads KAGVTQTPRYLIKTRGQQVTLSCSPISGHRSVSWYQQTPGQGLQFLFEYFSETQRNKGNFPGRFSGRQFSNSRSEMNVSTLELGDSALYLCASSQTVIRAIDTQYFGPGTRLTVL.